The T cell receptor beta chain described here comes from a study of T cell repertoires in cytomegalovirus infection. In the study overall: HLA-C-restricted CMV epitopes, recently identified, and well-studied HLA-B-restricted ones were used by the study. Public TCR beta signatures provided an indication of both CMV infection and a matching HLA type.

The CDR3 spans 14 residues. J was trimmed by 6 bases and V by 2 bases; bases with no gene match: 7. Germline lookup yields CDR1 SGHKS and CDR2 YYEKEE (reference sequence). A word on this clonotype: No antigen is known for it.

Whole-study findings and limits: Across the ex vivo response, the dominant clonotypes were HLA-C-restricted CMV-specific TCR beta clonotypes.

TCRdb independently ran MiXCR on the reads; one entry per CDR3 protein. Here the sample spans around 770,000 distinct CDR3 sequences, almost 30% being singletons. The TCR comes from a human donor in good health (CMV status not recorded). Some clones in this sample may be carry-over from other donors' samples. Sequenced material: cultured CD8+ T cells from PBMCs, taken from culture after CMV antigen stimulation. The genes are TRBV5-5 and TRBJ1-1, with 7 nucleotides matching TRBD1. The CDR3 DNA reads TGTGCCAGCAGCTTAGAAGGGGGCACCTCTGAAGCTTTCTTT. This codes for CASSLEGGTSEAFF. The whole variable domain, remainder taken from reference TRBV5-5 and TRBJ1-1, is DAGVTQSPTHLIKTRGQQVTLRCSPISGHKSVSWYQQVLGQGPQFIFQYYEKEERGRGNFPDRFSARQFPNYSSELNVNALLLGDSALYLCASSLEGGTSEAFFGQGTRLTVV.